These T cell receptor beta chains were read from a single sample in a study of blood T cells in healthy people across ages. TCRdb used MiXCR to reprocess the 5' RACE reads, holding one entry per CDR3 protein. Among some 760,000 distinct CDR3 sequences listed, around 25% were seen once. These records were also assigned to another study, of T cells of mothers and their children.

Material for sequencing was blood. Every receptor here comes from a boy between 10 and 17 years old in good health. Both conserved end residues are part of each CDR3. D genes are given only for firm matches. Where a row states a size, it is once, few, many or the class of an expanded clone; other rows omit it.

j_call | v_call | cdr3_length | clone_size | d_call | cdr3_aa | cdr3_nt
TRBJ2-1 | TRBV5-1 | 17 | . | . | CASSLAPTVSSYNEQFF | TGCGCCAGCAGCTTGGCTCCGACAGTTTCGTCCTACAATGAGCAGTTCTTC
TRBJ1-4 | TRBV20-1 | 12 | once | . | CSVRQFNEKLFF | TGCAGTGTGAGACAGTTTAATGAAAAACTGTTTTTT
TRBJ2-5 | TRBV12-3/TRBV12-4 | 14 | few | . | CASSLGGGPETQYF | TGTGCCAGCAGTTTAGGGGGAGGACCGGAGACCCAGTACTTC
TRBJ2-2 | TRBV4-2 | 17 | . | TRBD2 | CASSQMIAGVPTGELFF | TGTGCCAGCAGCCAAATGATAGCGGGGGTTCCCACCGGGGAGCTGTTTTTT
TRBJ2-1 | TRBV7-9 | 13 | . | . | CASSPTADNEQFF | TGTGCCAGCAGCCCAACCGCGGACAATGAGCAGTTCTTC
TRBJ2-5 | TRBV9 | 13 | . | . | CASSVAKGETQYF | TGTGCCAGCAGCGTAGCTAAAGGGGAGACCCAGTACTTC
TRBJ2-1 | TRBV5-1 | 14 | . | TRBD1 | CASSKGQEYNEQFF | TGCGCCAGCAGCAAGGGACAGGAGTACAATGAGCAGTTCTTC
TRBJ2-1 | TRBV12-5 | 16 | few | TRBD2 | CASGSRLAGTYNEQFF | TGTGCTAGTGGCTCCAGACTAGCGGGAACATACAATGAGCAGTTCTTC
TRBJ1-1 | TRBV4-3 | 12 | few | . | CASSQGMSEAFF | TGCGCCAGCAGCCAAGGCATGTCTGAAGCTTTCTTT
TRBJ2-5 | TRBV20-1 | 12 | . | . | CSADLRGETQYF | TGCAGCGCGGACCTCCGAGGAGAGACCCAGTACTTC
TRBJ2-7 | TRBV9 | 16 | few | TRBD2 | CASSVGELAGVYEQYF | TGTGCCAGCAGCGTAGGAGAACTAGCGGGAGTCTACGAGCAGTACTTC
TRBJ2-5 | TRBV12-5 | 11 | . | . | CASGSRETQYF | TGTGCTAGTGGTTCCCGGGAGACCCAGTACTTC
TRBJ2-5 | TRBV19 | 12 | . | . | CATLGAEQTQYF | TGTGCCACCCTGGGGGCGGAACAGACCCAGTACTTC
TRBJ2-1 | TRBV6-5 | 17 | few | TRBD1 | CASSYWPEPTGYNEQFF | TGTGCCAGCAGTTACTGGCCCGAACCGACAGGGTACAATGAGCAGTTCTTC
TRBJ2-1 | TRBV20-1 | 16 | . | TRBD2 | CSARSASSGTYNEQFF | TGCAGTGCTAGGTCCGCGTCTAGCGGGACCTACAATGAGCAGTTCTTC
TRBJ2-3 | TRBV29-1 | 12 | many | . | CSVERGTDTQYF | TGCAGCGTTGAGCGGGGTACAGATACGCAGTATTTT
TRBJ2-7 | TRBV5-5 | 14 | . | . | CASSLQGGRYEQYF | TGTGCCAGCAGCTTGCAGGGCGGGCGCTACGAGCAGTACTTC
TRBJ2-1 | TRBV20-1 | 14 | few | TRBD2 | CSAVAGGSYNEQFF | TGCAGTGCTGTAGCGGGAGGCTCCTACAATGAGCAGTTCTTC
TRBJ2-7 | TRBV5-4 | 14 | many | . | CASSSRPSSYEQYF | TGTGCCAGCAGCTCCCGACCGAGCTCCTACGAGCAGTACTTC
TRBJ2-2 | TRBV29-1 | 13 | . | TRBD1 | CSVTGDWIGELFF | TGCAGCGTGACAGGGGATTGGATCGGGGAGCTGTTTTTT
TRBJ1-6 | TRBV19 | 13 | . | . | CASSAQGISPLHF | TGTGCCAGTAGCGCCCAGGGGATTTCACCCCTCCACTTT
TRBJ1-4 | TRBV12-3/TRBV12-4 | 14 | . | . | CASSHRTLNEKLFF | TGTGCCAGCAGTCACAGGACCCTTAATGAAAAACTGTTTTTT
TRBJ2-1 | TRBV10-3 | 13 | . | . | CAISESRGTLQFF | TGTGCCATCAGTGAGTCGAGAGGGACTTTGCAGTTCTTC
TRBJ1-6 | TRBV3-1 | 13 | . | . | CASSQGVGDPLHF | TGTGCCAGCAGCCAAGGGGTCGGCGATCCCCTCCACTTT
TRBJ2-5 | TRBV3-1 | 14 | few | . | CASSQKQGQRTQYF | TGTGCCAGCAGCCAAAAACAGGGTCAGAGGACCCAGTACTTC
TRBJ2-1 | TRBV11-2 | 11 | . | . | CAVELGGRQFF | TGTGCCGTTGAACTAGGCGGGCGTCAGTTCTTC
TRBJ2-3 | TRBV7-3 | 15 | . | . | CASSLAAASTDTQYF | TGTGCCAGCAGCCTAGCAGCGGCTAGCACAGATACGCAGTATTTT
TRBJ2-4 | TRBV19 | 16 | . | . | CASSMVTILAKNIQYF | TGTGCCAGTAGTATGGTAACGATACTAGCCAAAAACATTCAGTACTTC
TRBJ2-7 | TRBV29-1 | 18 | . | TRBD2 | CSVLKRRISGVFSYEQYF | TGCAGCGTTCTAAAACGAAGGATTAGCGGGGTCTTCTCCTACGAGCAGTACTTC
TRBJ1-2 | TRBV6-6 | 17 | . | TRBD1 | CASSYSPRQGRSYGYTF | TGTGCCAGCAGTTACTCGCCGCGACAGGGGCGGAGCTATGGCTACACCTTC
TRBJ2-7 | TRBV27 | 14 | . | . | CASSLRGSPYEQYF | TGTGCCAGCAGTTTAAGGGGGAGCCCCTACGAGCAGTACTTC
TRBJ2-1 | TRBV20-1 | 13 | few | TRBD2 | CSASISGVDEQFF | TGCAGTGCTAGTATCAGCGGGGTGGATGAGCAGTTCTTC
TRBJ2-5 | TRBV20-1 | 14 | . | TRBD1 | CSATKPGQAETQYF | TGCAGTGCTACCAAACCGGGACAGGCAGAGACCCAGTACTTC
TRBJ1-6 | TRBV12-3/TRBV12-4 | 14 | . | . | CATNIQGTGSPLHF | TGTGCCACCAACATACAGGGAACGGGTTCACCCCTCCACTTT
TRBJ2-2 | TRBV20-1 | 14 | . | . | CSASSRENTGELFF | TGCAGTGCTAGCAGCAGGGAAAACACCGGGGAGCTGTTTTTT
TRBJ2-1 | TRBV12-3/TRBV12-4 | 14 | . | TRBD2 | CASSMALAGVEQFF | TGTGCCAGCAGTATGGCCCTAGCGGGTGTTGAGCAGTTCTTC
TRBJ2-5 | TRBV7-2 | 15 | few | . | CASSPTGRTQETQYF | TGTGCCAGCAGCCCCACTGGGCGCACTCAAGAGACCCAGTACTTC
TRBJ2-7 | TRBV28 | 14 | few | . | CASTGRGAYYEQYF | TGTGCCAGCACGGGAAGGGGCGCTTACTACGAGCAGTACTTC
TRBJ1-1 | TRBV5-5 | 14 | . | . | CASSLLGRGTEAFF | TGTGCCAGCAGCTTGTTAGGGCGAGGGACTGAAGCTTTCTTT
TRBJ1-6 | TRBV12-3/TRBV12-4 | 16 | . | . | CASSLTTGFPNSPLHF | TGTGCCAGCAGTCTAACCACAGGGTTCCCTAATTCACCCCTCCACTTT
TRBJ2-7 | TRBV20-1 | 13 | . | TRBD1 | CSAQDRATYEQYF | TGCAGTGCCCAGGACAGGGCGACCTACGAGCAGTACTTC
TRBJ1-1 | TRBV5-1 | 15 | . | . | CASSLGGSGKAEAFF | TGCGCCAGCAGCTTGGGAGGATCGGGGAAGGCTGAAGCTTTCTTT
TRBJ1-1 | TRBV20-1 | 13 | . | . | CSARRAGGTEAFF | TGCAGTGCTAGAAGGGCGGGTGGCACTGAAGCTTTCTTT
TRBJ2-7 | TRBV7-2 | 17 | few | TRBD2 | CASSLVSGTSGSYEQHF | TGTGCCAGCAGCTTAGTCTCCGGGACTAGCGGTTCCTACGAGCAGCACTTC
TRBJ2-1 | TRBV11-2 | 15 | few | TRBD2 | CASSTRTSGMDEQFF | TGTGCCAGCAGCACAAGGACTAGCGGGATGGATGAGCAGTTCTTC
TRBJ1-2 | TRBV29-1 | 12 | . | . | CSVARPGNGHTF | TGCAGCGTTGCCAGGCCTGGCAATGGCCACACCTTC
TRBJ2-7 | TRBV4-1 | 14 | . | . | CASSQAGMTYEQYF | TGCGCCAGCAGCCAAGCGGGGATGACCTACGAGCAGTACTTC
TRBJ2-5 | TRBV7-2 | 14 | few | . | CASSQSGPKGTQYF | TGTGCCAGCAGCCAATCCGGACCGAAAGGGACCCAGTACTTC
TRBJ2-7 | TRBV12-3/TRBV12-4 | 15 | . | . | CASRPAGTSFYEQYF | TGTGCCAGCAGGCCAGCCGGGACAAGCTTCTACGAGCAGTACTTC
TRBJ2-7 | TRBV7-6 | 17 | few | TRBD1 | CASSLEPSGQGMYEQYF | TGTGCCAGCAGCTTAGAACCGAGTGGACAGGGGATGTACGAGCAGTACTTC